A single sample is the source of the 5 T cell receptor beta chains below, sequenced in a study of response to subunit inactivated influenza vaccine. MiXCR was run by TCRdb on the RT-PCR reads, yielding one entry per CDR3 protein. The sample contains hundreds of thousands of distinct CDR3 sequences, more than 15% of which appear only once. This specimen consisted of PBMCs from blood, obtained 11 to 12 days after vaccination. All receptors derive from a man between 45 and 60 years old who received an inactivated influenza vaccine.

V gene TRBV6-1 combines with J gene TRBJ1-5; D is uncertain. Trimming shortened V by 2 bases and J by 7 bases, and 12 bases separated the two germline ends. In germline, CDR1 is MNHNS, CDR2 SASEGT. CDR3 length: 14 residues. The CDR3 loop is CASSEWGNGQPQHF. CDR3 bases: TGTGCCAGCAGTGAATGGGGAAATGGGCAGCCCCAGCATTTT.

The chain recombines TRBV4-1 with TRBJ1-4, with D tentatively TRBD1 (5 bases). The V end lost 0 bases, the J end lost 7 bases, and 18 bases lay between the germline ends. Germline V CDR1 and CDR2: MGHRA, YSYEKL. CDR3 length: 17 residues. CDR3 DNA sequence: TGCGCCAGCAGCCAAGATTCGCGGGGCATGAGGGGTGAAAAACTGTTTTTT. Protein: CASSQDSRGMRGEKLFF.

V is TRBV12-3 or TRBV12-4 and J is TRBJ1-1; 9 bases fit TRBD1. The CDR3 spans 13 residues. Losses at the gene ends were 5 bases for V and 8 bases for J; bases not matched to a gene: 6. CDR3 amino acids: CASSRRDREEAFF. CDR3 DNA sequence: TGTGCCAGCAGTCGAAGGGACAGGGAAGAAGCTTTCTTT.

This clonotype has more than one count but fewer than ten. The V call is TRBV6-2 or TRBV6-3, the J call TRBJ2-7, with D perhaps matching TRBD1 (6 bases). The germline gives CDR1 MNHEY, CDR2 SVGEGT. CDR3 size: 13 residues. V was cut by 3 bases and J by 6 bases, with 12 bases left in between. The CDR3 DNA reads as TGTGCCAGCAGTTATCCAACAGGGAGCGAGCAGTACTTC. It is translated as CASSYPTGSEQYF.

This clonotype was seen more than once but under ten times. CDR3 nucleotide sequence: TGTGCCAGCAGTCGCCCCGGGACAGGACTCAATTCTGGAAACACCATATATTTT. Translated: CASSRPGTGLNSGNTIYF. The genes are TRBV6-2 or TRBV6-3 and TRBJ1-3, with 8 positions matching TRBD1. Per germline, CDR1 MNHEY and CDR2 SVGEGT. The CDR3 consists of 18 residues. The J segment lost 1 base and the V segment lost 5 bases, leaving 13 bases of the junction unmatched.